This TCR beta chain was sequenced for a study of shared clonotypes between healthy human individuals. In germline, CDR1 is MNHEY, CDR2 SMNVEV (reference sequence). This CDR3 has 11 residues. Trimming took 3 bases from V and 7 from J, leaving 3 bases between them. This clone was seen once. CD45RO negativity and positive selection for CCR7 defined naive CD8 cells, a population that excluded terminally differentiated effector memory CD45RA+ cells. Sequenced by immunoSEQ multiplex PCR; TCRdb stores in-frame clones only, minus some. The sample has roughly 2,000,000 clones, roughly 95% seen once. This receptor was obtained from a man aged 18 to 29 in good health. Some clones in this sample may be carry-over from other donors' samples. The V gene is TRBV27, the J gene TRBJ2-2; D gene uncertain. What was sequenced was naive CD8+ T cells from PBMCs. The CDR3 loop reads CASSFNGELFF. In DNA, the CDR3 is TGTGCCAGCAGTTTTAACGGGGAGCTGTTTTTT.